The 15 T cell receptor beta chains reported below all come from one sample, sequenced in a study of T cell repertoires and HLA-DP antigens. No antigen has been identified for these receptors. This table comes from immunoSEQ multiplex PCR, and its TCRdb copy is limited to in-frame clones, with some not included. The sample includes 65,000 to 95,000 clones, about four fifths of them seen just once. Sequencing input: CD4+ T cells from PBMCs. The receptors derive from a man aged 55 to 69 in good health and CMV-seronegative.

The J gene is TRBJ2-5, the V gene TRBV7-3; 8 bases fit TRBD1. Germline lookup yields CDR1 SGHTA and CDR2 FQGTGA. With 4 bases clipped from V and 4 bases from J, the junction kept 2 bases outside the gene matches. The CDR3 runs to 13 residues. The CDR3 coding sequence is TGTGCCAGCAGCTCAGGACAGGGAGAGACCCAGTACTTC. Residues: CASSSGQGETQYF.

The chain uses TRBV4-2 and TRBJ2-5; D gene unclear. Germline assignment: CDR1 LGHNA and CDR2 YNFKEQ. Deletions cut 0 bases from V and 2 bases from J, with 13 bases between. The CDR3 extends over 16 amino acids. The CDR3 spells CASSQDEQVSQETQYF. CDR3 nucleotide sequence: TGTGCCAGCAGCCAAGATGAACAAGTATCTCAAGAGACCCAGTACTTC.

This sequence joins TRBV27 and TRBJ1-5; no definite D call. This CDR3 is 14 amino acids long. Germline V gene sequence: CDR1 MNHEY, CDR2 SMNVEV (reference sequence). V lost 4 bases and J 0 bases, leaving 7 bases between the germline ends. The DNA of the CDR3 is TGTGCCAGCAGTTCCCGATATAGCAATCAGCCCCAGCATTTT. As protein: CASSSRYSNQPQHF.

This clone is medium-sized in the sample. The chain joins TRBV11-2 to TRBJ1-1; unclear D gene. Germline V gene data show CDR1 as SGHAT and CDR2 as FQNNGV. There are 14 residues in the CDR3. V was shortened by 3 bases and J by 1 base, with 9 bases between the two germline ends. CDR3 sequence (DNA): TGTGCCAGCAGCTTGGGTTGGGGGAACACTGAAGCTTTCTTT. It translates to CASSLGWGNTEAFF.

The gene calls are TRBV19 and TRBJ1-2, with a weak D call TRBD1 (6 bases). Germline CDR1 reads LNHDA; CDR2 reads SQIVND (reference sequence). The CDR3 extends over 13 amino acids. Trimming stripped 7 bases from V and 6 bases from J, with 15 bases between. CDR3 protein: CASNDRTTDGYTF. The CDR3 DNA reads as TGTGCCAGTAACGACAGGACCACAGATGGCTACACCTTC.

The J gene is TRBJ2-1, the V gene TRBV19, with TRBD2 identical over 12 bases. V lost 5 bases and J lost 3; bases outside the gene matches: 11. There are 18 residues in the CDR3. Germline V gene sequence: CDR1 LNHDA, CDR2 SQIVND (reference sequence). The CDR3 region is CASSVDHTSGGNYNEQFF. CDR3 DNA: TGTGCCAGTAGTGTGGATCATACTAGCGGGGGGAACTACAATGAGCAGTTCTTC.

CDR3 DNA sequence: TGTGCCAGCTCCCCAGGGGGATATCAGCCCCAGCATTTT. Its translation is CASSPGGYQPQHF. V and J are TRBV6-5 and TRBJ1-5, with 7 bases aligning to TRBD1. The germline gives CDR1 MNHEY, CDR2 SVGAGI. The CDR3 has 13 residues. J was trimmed by 5 bases and V by 8 bases; bases with no gene match: 6.

This clone was found once. V is TRBV6-1 and J is TRBJ1-2; D unclear. Germline CDR1 is MNHNS and CDR2 is SASEGT. V was shortened by 2 bases and J by 2 bases, with 9 bases between the two germline ends. The CDR3 totals 14 residues. The CDR3, as DNA: TGTGCCAGCAGTGAAACGGGAGGGAACTATGGCTACACCTTC. Residues: CASSETGGNYGYTF.

This clone was seen just once. The chain employs TRBV2 and TRBJ1-2; the D is unclear. V lost 0 bases to trimming and J lost 5 bases, with 13 bases between them. This CDR3 comprises 15 residues. Germline CDR1 SNHLY, CDR2 FYNNEI. The CDR3 coding sequence is TGTGCCAGCAGTGAAGCACGCGGCAGTCAATATGGCTACACCTTC. This codes for CASSEARGSQYGYTF.

The chain couples TRBV5-1 to TRBJ1-6, with D perhaps TRBD1 (6 bases). The ends were cut back, 1 base at V and 7 bases at J, with 9 bases in the middle. From germline, CDR1 is SGHRS and CDR2 YFSETQ. CDR3 length equals 14 residues. The CDR3 nucleotides read TGCGCCAGCAGCTTGAAACAGGGAAATTCACCCCTCCACTTT. Protein sequence: CASSLKQGNSPLHF.

J is TRBJ2-7 and V is TRBV29-1, with D possibly TRBD1 on 6 matching bases. The CDR3 has 15 amino acids. Trimming left V 0 bases short and J 3 bases short, with 15 bases between. Per germline, CDR1 SQVTM and CDR2 ANQGSEA. The CDR3, as DNA: TGCAGCGTTGAAGATCAAAGAGGCAGGGGCTACGAGCAGTACGTC. Translated: CSVEDQRGRGYEQYV.

The rearrangement links TRBV5-1 to TRBJ2-5, with 10 bases matching TRBD1. CDR1 and CDR2 (germline): SGHRS, YFSETQ. The length of the CDR3 is 13 residues. V shed 5 bases and J 5 bases; nucleotides not matched to a gene: 3. The CDR3 sequence: CASSLTGGETQYF. DNA for the CDR3: TGCGCCAGCAGTCTGACAGGGGGCGAGACCCAGTACTTC.

The chain links TRBV10-1 to TRBJ2-1; 11 nucleotides align to TRBD2. CDR1 is WNHNN, CDR2 SYGVQD, per germline (reference sequence). The trim removed 0 bases at V and 3 bases at J, leaving 10 bases unmatched. The CDR3 spans 19 residues. CDR3 bases: TGCGCCAGCAGTGAGTCCGGGCTAGCGGGGGGCCTACGCTACAATGAGCAGTTCTTC. Translation gives CASSESGLAGGLRYNEQFF.

This clone is a singleton in its sample. This chain connects TRBV4-1 to TRBJ1-5; D is unresolved. The CDR3 length is 13 residues. Trimming took 0 bases from V and 5 from J, leaving 5 bases between them. Germline CDR1 and CDR2: MGHRA and YSYEKL. The CDR3 region is CASSQDKDQPQHF. CDR3 coding DNA: TGCGCCAGCAGCCAAGATAAGGATCAGCCCCAGCATTTT.

This chain joins TRBV7-2 and TRBJ1-6; D gene ambiguous. From germline, CDR1 is SGHTA and CDR2 FQGNSA. The CDR3 extends over 15 amino acids. V lost 0 bases, J lost 6 bases, and 9 bases lay in between. DNA for the CDR3: TGTGCCAGCAGCTTAGCAGGGTATGGTAATTCACCCCTCCACTTT. It encodes CASSLAGYGNSPLHF.